Sequencing of this T cell receptor beta chain was carried out in a study of T cell changes during pregnancy in multiple sclerosis. Generated by immunoSEQ multiplex PCR, the TCRdb table keeps only in-frame clones and is missing some. Seen here are roughly 48,000 clones, around 94% observed once, and the top ten hold roughly 0.5%. Germline V gene lookup returns CDR1 LNHDA and CDR2 SQIVND (reference sequence). V gave up 11 bases and J gave up 4 bases, with 17 bases separating them. The CDR3 contains 14 residues. The V and J genes are TRBV19 and TRBJ2-2; D ambiguous. The receptor was derived from a female donor with multiple sclerosis, enrolled in a pregnancy study. Sequenced material: CD4+ T cells from peripheral blood mononuclear cells, taken in the first trimester of pregnancy. CDR3 DNA sequence: TGTGCCTCTTCCCCACAGCCCACCACCGGGGAGCTGTTTTTT. It yields the protein CASSPQPTTGELFF.